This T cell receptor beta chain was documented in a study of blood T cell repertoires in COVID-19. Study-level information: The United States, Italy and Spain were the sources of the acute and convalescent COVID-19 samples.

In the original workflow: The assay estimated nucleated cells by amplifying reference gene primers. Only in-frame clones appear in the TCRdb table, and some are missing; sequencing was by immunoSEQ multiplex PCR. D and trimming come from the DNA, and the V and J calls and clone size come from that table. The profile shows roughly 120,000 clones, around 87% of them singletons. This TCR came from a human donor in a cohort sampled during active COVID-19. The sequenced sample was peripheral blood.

Written as DNA, the CDR3 is TGTGCCAGTAGAACAACAGGGGACATGAACACTGAAGCTTTCTTT. Protein sequence: CASRTTGDMNTEAFF. This chain connects TRBV19 to TRBJ1-1; 7 nucleotides agree with TRBD1. CDR1 LNHDA and CDR2 SQIVND come from the germline V gene (reference sequence). The CDR3 is 15 residues long. V shed 6 bases and J 0 bases; nucleotides not matched to a gene: 7.